Listed here are 6 T cell receptor beta chains from one sample, sequenced in a study of blood T cell repertoires in COVID-19. TCRdb keeps only in-frame clones here, not all; method: immunoSEQ multiplex PCR. The data hold around 150,000 clones, with 65% to 90% observed a single time. Sequencing was performed on peripheral blood. Receptors were obtained from a man between 65 and 80 years old with acute or convalescent COVID-19.

V usage is TRBV25-1 and J usage is TRBJ1-2; D gene ambiguous. The CDR3 spans 11 residues. Trimming pared 6 bases from V and 3 bases from J, leaving 5 bases between. Germline V gives CDR1 MGHDK, CDR2 SYGVNS. Here the CDR3 reads CASSQDYGYTF. CDR3 sequence (DNA): TGTGCCAGCAGCCAGGACTATGGCTACACCTTC.

V and J are TRBV27 and TRBJ1-5; D ambiguous. Germline V CDR1 and CDR2: MNHEY, SMNVEV (reference sequence). The CDR3 has 15 residues. V lost 6 bases, J lost 0 bases, and 12 bases lay in between. For the CDR3, the DNA is TGTGCCAGCAGGGTTGTCTATCATAGCAATCAGCCCCAGCATTTT. Its translation is CASRVVYHSNQPQHF.

The chain carries TRBV4-1 and TRBJ2-5; 12 bases match TRBD1. V lost 5 bases to trimming and J lost 5 bases; unmatched junction nucleotides: 6. Germline loops: CDR1 MGHRA, CDR2 YSYEKL. This CDR3 region has 15 residues. The CDR3 is CASSTRDRGQETQYF. DNA of the CDR3: TGCGCCAGCAGCACCCGGGACAGGGGGCAGGAGACCCAGTACTTC.

The chain links TRBV5-1 to TRBJ2-7; TRBD2 matches 10 bases. The germline V gene encodes CDR1 SGHRS and CDR2 YFSETQ. The CDR3 extends over 16 amino acids. The trim removed 0 bases at V and 3 bases at J, leaving 6 bases unmatched. The CDR3 DNA sequence: TGCGCCAGCAGCTTGGGTACTAGCGGGAAGGACTACGAGCAGTACTTC. Residues: CASSLGTSGKDYEQYF.

The V and J genes are TRBV7-9 and TRBJ1-6, with a tentative D call TRBD1 (6 bases). The CDR3 consists of 14 residues. Germline assignment: CDR1 SEHNR and CDR2 FQNEAQ (reference sequence). The germline V and J ends were trimmed by 2 bases and 9 bases, with 11 bases remaining between them. CDR3: CASSLKQGGSPLHF. The CDR3, as DNA: TGTGCCAGCAGCTTAAAACAGGGTGGTTCACCCCTCCACTTT.

Concerning this clone itself: The identical CDR3 is also encoded by other nucleotide sequences in the sample. This chain links TRBV5-4 with TRBJ2-5; 14 nucleotides align to TRBD2. The CDR3 has 15 amino acids. Germline V gene lookup returns CDR1 SGHNT and CDR2 YYREEE (reference sequence). V dropped 4 bases and J dropped 3; count of bases not matched to a gene: 2. For the CDR3, the DNA is TGTGCCAGCAGCCCGACTAGCGGGAGGGAAGAGACCCAGTACTTC. Its translation: CASSPTSGREETQYF.